One sample yielded the 16 T cell receptor beta chains listed below, sequenced in a study of cytomegalovirus exposure and HLA in healthy donors. Primers: 60 Vbeta forward and 13 Jbeta reverse. Method: immunoSEQ multiplex PCR; TCRdb's copy keeps in-frame clones and lacks some. The listing contains more than 35,000 clones. Sequences were obtained from PBMCs. The receptors originated from a young man in good health and CMV-seronegative.

The chain combines TRBV6-6 with TRBJ2-3; unclear D gene. The germline gives CDR1 MNHNY, CDR2 SVGAGI (reference sequence). V lost 6 bases, J lost 2 bases, and 6 bases lay in between. The CDR3 is 12 residues long. The CDR3 bases are TGTGCCAGCAGCCAACACACAGATACGCAGTATTTT. Translation gives CASSQHTDTQYF.

The CDR3: CASSQDGSRGHEQFF. As DNA, the CDR3 is TGCGCCAGCAGCCAAGATGGTTCCAGGGGGCACGAGCAGTTCTTC. The chain is built from TRBV4-3 and TRBJ2-1; 8 positions match TRBD1. The V gene end was trimmed by 0 bases and the J gene end by 10 bases; junction bases not matched to a gene: 8. Germline CDR1 is LGHNA and CDR2 is YSLEER. The length of the CDR3 is 15 residues.

This chain connects TRBV6-5 to TRBJ2-7; D unclear. The V end lost 10 bases, the J end lost 0 bases, and 16 bases lay between the germline ends. The CDR3 loop spans 14 amino acids. Germline assignment: CDR1 MNHEY and CDR2 SVGAGI. The CDR3 here is CATARQVPSYEQYF. The CDR3 region has the DNA TGTGCCACCGCTCGACAAGTCCCCTCCTACGAGCAGTACTTC.

This chain's CDR3 is CASSFGRKNSPLHF. CDR3 in DNA: TGTGCCAGCAGCTTTGGGAGGAAAAATTCACCCCTCCACTTT. The J gene is TRBJ1-6, the V gene TRBV7-2; D ambiguous. The CDR3 extends over 14 amino acids. The V end was cut by 3 bases, the J end by 7 bases, with 10 bases between. Germline CDR1 is SGHTA and CDR2 is FQGNSA.

The chain employs TRBV6-5 and TRBJ2-7; TRBD2 aligns across 10 bases. The CDR3 loop spans 16 amino acids. V lost 2 bases and J lost 5; bases outside the gene matches: 9. Germline CDR1 and CDR2: MNHEY and SVGAGI. The CDR3 nucleotides are TGTGCCAGCAGTTACACCCCTAGCGGGAGTGTCAACGAGCAGTACTTC. It yields the protein CASSYTPSGSVNEQYF.

This rearrangement joins TRBV5-6 to TRBJ2-5, with 10 positions matching TRBD2. The CDR3 contains 15 residues. Unmatched junction bases numbered 7, after V lost 4 bases and J lost 4 bases. Germline assignment: CDR1 SGHDT and CDR2 YYEEEE. The CDR3 reads CASSPRLAGGETQYF. CDR3 DNA: TGTGCCAGCAGCCCCCGACTAGCGGGTGGAGAGACCCAGTACTTC.

The chain employs TRBV30 and TRBJ2-2, with D uncertain. Germline lookup yields CDR1 GTSNPN and CDR2 SVGIG (reference sequence). The V and J ends lost 4 bases and 0 bases respectively, with 12 bases between them. The CDR3 loop spans 15 amino acids. CDR3 sequence reads: CAWNEAVANTGELFF. CDR3 coding DNA: TGTGCCTGGAATGAGGCGGTCGCGAACACCGGGGAGCTGTTTTTT.

The V and J genes are TRBV9 and TRBJ2-1, with 10 bases fitting TRBD2. CDR3 length: 16 amino acids. Germline CDR1 and CDR2: SGDLS and YYNGEE. With 4 bases clipped from V and 5 bases from J, the junction kept 9 bases outside the gene matches. The CDR3, as DNA: TGTGCCAGCAGCATGGGTAGCGGGAGGATTGACAATGAGCAGTTCTTC. Translation: CASSMGSGRIDNEQFF.

This sequence joins TRBV1 and TRBJ2-1; no DNA check was done on the table's D call, TRBD2. TRBV1 represents a pseudogene. This CDR3 comprises 17 residues. CDR3 sequence reads: CTSSQGRLAELYNEQFF. DNA for the CDR3: TGCACCAGCAGCCAAGGGAGACTAGCGGAGCTATACAATGAGCAGTTCTTC.

The CDR3 sequence is CASSQDRVVLLDNEQFF. The CDR3 DNA sequence: TGCGCCAGCAGCCAAGATCGGGTAGTCCTTCTCGACAATGAGCAGTTCTTC. This chain joins TRBV4-3 and TRBJ2-1; no clear D. Germline-derived CDR1 and CDR2 are LGHNA and YSLEER. Trimming took off 0 bases at V and 5 bases at J, with 17 bases between the two ends. This CDR3 has 17 residues.

V is TRBV5-1 and J is TRBJ1-1; perhaps TRBD1 as D (5 bases). CDR1 and CDR2 (germline): SGHRS, YFSETQ. V lost 2 bases and J 1 base, leaving 9 bases between the germline ends. The CDR3 loop spans 14 amino acids. The CDR3 coding sequence is TGCGCCAGCAGCTTCAGCGGGGGGAACACTGAAGCTTTCTTT. Translating it yields CASSFSGGNTEAFF.

This rearrangement joins TRBV5-1 to TRBJ2-2; the D gene is possibly TRBD2 (6 bases). The V end was cut by 2 bases, the J end by 5 bases, with 10 bases between. The CDR3 covers 14 residues. Germline lookup yields CDR1 SGHRS and CDR2 YFSETQ. Here the CDR3 DNA reads TGCGCCAGCAGCTTCGGGGCGGGGACCGGGGAGCTGTTTTTT. This translates into CASSFGAGTGELFF. Combining the CDR3 with reference TRBV5-1 and TRBJ2-2 gives the whole variable domain KAGVTQTPRYLIKTRGQQVTLSCSPISGHRSVSWYQQTPGQGLQFLFEYFSETQRNKGNFPGRFSGRQFSNSRSEMNVSTLELGDSALYLCASSFGAGTGELFFGEGSRLTVL.

The chain carries TRBV29-1 and TRBJ2-3; 12 bases are a match to TRBD1. Germline CDR1 reads SQVTM; CDR2 reads ANQGSEA. The CDR3 sequence is 13 residues long. V lost 6 bases and J lost 5; bases outside the gene matches: 3. CDR3 residues: CSVGQGAGDTQYF. DNA of the CDR3: TGCAGCGTGGGACAGGGGGCCGGAGATACGCAGTATTTT.

The CDR3 DNA sequence: TGTGCCTGGAGTGTAAGGACAGCCGCCTACGAGCAGTACTTC. This codes for CAWSVRTAAYEQYF. The chain is built from TRBV30 and TRBJ2-7; a possible D gene is TRBD1 (6 bases). V was pared by 0 bases and J by 2 bases, with 11 bases between. CDR1 is GTSNPN and CDR2 is SVGIG in the germline V gene (reference sequence). The CDR3 has 14 amino acids.

The J gene is TRBJ2-7, the V gene TRBV28, with 9 bases that match TRBD2. In germline, CDR1 is MDHEN, CDR2 SYDVKM. Trimming took 4 bases from V and 6 from J; bases not matched to a gene: 10. The CDR3 has 15 residues. The CDR3: CASSSPSSGSTEQYF. In DNA form, the CDR3 reads TGTGCCAGCAGTTCCCCCAGTAGCGGGAGTACCGAGCAGTACTTC.

The V gene is TRBV6-1, the J gene TRBJ1-1, with D hard to call. From germline, CDR1 is MNHNS and CDR2 SASEGT. CDR3 size: 15 residues. V lost 6 bases to trimming and J lost 1 base, with 15 bases between them. In DNA form, the CDR3 reads TGTGCCAGCAGAATGGGGAGCGTGGGGAACACTGAAGCTTTCTTT. This encodes CASRMGSVGNTEAFF.